The entry below gives a single T cell receptor (beta chain) sequence along with its context. The data were obtained in a study of shared clonotypes between healthy human individuals. Study overall: Contributing individuals were a couple of females and a few males aged 18 to 49.

Germline lookup yields CDR1 SGHVS and CDR2 FQNEAQ. The CDR3 runs 12 residues. V was shortened by 1 base and J by 6 bases, with 6 bases between the two germline ends. Sequencing was performed with immunoSEQ multiplex PCR; in TCRdb, only in-frame clones are kept and a portion is missing. Of fewer than 400,000 clones listed, about 74% were seen once; the top ten hold around a tenth. The chain combines TRBV7-8 with TRBJ1-2; D not certain. Sequencing was carried out using memory CD4+ T cells sorted from blood. Subset given: CD45RA-negative fraction. This TCR was recovered from a young man in good health. CDR3 nucleotide sequence: TGTGCCAGCAGCTTAGTACGGGATGGCTACACCTTC. Translated: CASSLVRDGYTF. The variable domain in full, completed from reference TRBV7-8 and TRBJ1-2, reads GAGVSQSPRYKVAKRGQDVALRCDPISGHVSLFWYQQALGQGPEFLTYFQNEAQLDKSGLPSDRFFAERPEGSVSTLKIQRTQQEDSAVYLCASSLVRDGYTFGSGTRLTVV.